This is a list of T cell receptor beta chains from one sample in a study of blood T cell repertoires in COVID-19. The table came from immunoSEQ multiplex PCR; TCRdb's copy has only in-frame clones and leaves some out. This table holds roughly 54,000 clones, around 80% found once. Specimen: peripheral blood. The receptors derive from a man between 45 and 60 years old with acute or convalescent COVID-19. Both conserved end residues are part of each CDR3. Fields, in order: J gene, V gene, CDR3 length, clone size, D gene, CDR3 protein, CDR3 DNA. A D gene is named only where the DNA matches it firmly. The listing skips clone size in some rows; elsewhere it reads once, few, many or a size class.

TRBJ2-5 TRBV7-3 16 . TRBD2 CASSPNAASGEETQYF TGTGCCAGCAGCCCAAACGCGGCTAGCGGCGAAGAGACCCAGTACTTC
TRBJ2-7 TRBV19 15 . . CASSIAGGATYEQYF TGTGCCAGTAGTATAGCGGGGGGCGCGACCTACGAGCAGTACTTC
TRBJ1-4 TRBV7-9 13 . . CATSGVSDEKLFF TGTGCCACCTCTGGGGTTAGCGATGAAAAACTGTTTTTT
TRBJ2-5 TRBV6-2/TRBV6-3 16 . TRBD2 CASSLPSSGLQETQYF TGTGCCAGCAGTTTGCCCTCTAGCGGGCTTCAAGAGACCCAGTACTTC
TRBJ1-1 TRBV27 15 . . CASRMRTAMNTEAFF TGTGCCAGCAGAATGCGGACAGCCATGAACACTGAAGCTTTCTTT
TRBJ2-5 TRBV5-5 16 . TRBD2 CASSLGTSGAQETQYF TGTGCCAGCAGCCTAGGGACTAGCGGAGCCCAAGAGACCCAGTACTTC
TRBJ2-7 TRBV2 14 . TRBD1 CASSWGRGKPEQYF TGTGCCAGCAGTTGGGGCAGGGGGAAGCCCGAGCAGTACTTC
TRBJ2-7 TRBV7-9 16 once TRBD2 CASSPRFPSGPLEQYF TGTGCCAGCAGCCCCAGATTTCCTAGCGGGCCCCTCGAGCAGTACTTC
TRBJ1-4 TRBV5-1 14 . . CASSFRATNEKLFF TGCGCCAGCAGCTTCCGGGCAACTAATGAAAAACTGTTTTTT
TRBJ1-1 TRBV5-1 17 . . CASSLAVVPTGDTEAFF TGCGCCAGCAGCTTGGCCGTGGTCCCAACGGGGGACACTGAAGCTTTCTTT
TRBJ1-6 TRBV12-3/TRBV12-4 13 few . CASSFDRNSPLHF TGTGCCAGCAGTTTCGACAGAAATTCACCCCTCCACTTT
TRBJ1-4 TRBV30 12 . . CAWSVQGEKLFF TGTGCCTGGAGTGTACAGGGAGAAAAACTGTTTTTT
TRBJ1-3 TRBV2 15 . . CASSVEGAPGNTIYF TGTGCCAGCAGTGTTGAAGGGGCGCCTGGAAACACCATATATTTT
TRBJ1-5 TRBV20-1 11 . . CSATGPGPQHF TGCAGTGCTACAGGCCCCGGGCCCCAGCATTTT
TRBJ2-7 TRBV7-8 15 . . CASSLEGGASYEQYF TGTGCCAGCAGCTTAGAGGGAGGCGCCTCCTACGAGCAGTACTTC
TRBJ1-3 TRBV4-1 16 . . CASSQDFNRAGNTIYF TGCGCCAGCAGCCAAGATTTTAACAGGGCTGGAAACACCATATATTTT
TRBJ2-3 TRBV5-1 15 few TRBD2 CASTDLAGVTDTQYF TGCGCCAGCACCGATCTAGCGGGAGTAACAGATACGCAGTATTTT
TRBJ1-1 TRBV6-5 13 . TRBD1 CASTWTGNTEAFF TGTGCCAGCACGTGGACAGGGAACACTGAAGCTTTCTTT